This T cell receptor beta chain stems from a study of CD4 T cells in relation to SARS-CoV-2 and coronaviruses. Study overall: Shared crossreactive spike epitopes were mapped to their HLA restriction.

Trimming removed 2 bases from V and 6 bases from J; junction bases left unmatched: 2. CDR3 length equals 14 residues. The germline gives CDR1 SGHNT, CDR2 YYREEE (reference sequence). Uncultured naive and memory CD4+ T cells supplied DNA for deep TCR-beta sequencing. Measured with immunoSEQ multiplex PCR; TCRdb has only the in-frame clones, and not every one. Counted here are 55,000 to 75,000 clones, about 89% occurring once; the ten biggest clones make up 1.6%. Regarding this clone: Its antigen is currently unknown.

CD4+ T cells from unexposed donors were obtained before the COVID-19 pandemic (2011-2018). Overall study results and limits: In about 65% of donors, memory CD4+ clonotypes crossrecognized SARS-CoV-2 and at least one common cold coronavirus spike.

This TCR was recovered from a human donor in good health. The chain recombines TRBV5-4 with TRBJ1-4; 9 nucleotides agree with TRBD1. The sample consisted of memory CD4+ T cells from PBMCs. As DNA, the CDR3 is TGTGCCAGCAGCTTCCGGGACAGGGATGAAAAACTGTTTTTT. Its protein product is CASSFRDRDEKLFF.